This T cell receptor beta chain was captured in a study of T cells in Graves' hyperthyroidism and ophthalmopathy. The CDR3 loop spans 15 amino acids. Germline V gene lookup returns CDR1 SGHTA and CDR2 FQGNSA. V was cut by 4 bases and J by 2 bases, with 12 bases left in between. Regarding this clonotype: Antigen specificity is unknown.

Using RNA transcripts as the source, TCR beta CDR3 regions were amplified. An initial round of RT-PCR targeting the TCR CDR3 relied on the HTBI primer set. Each CDR3 protein gets one entry after TCRdb re-called the multiplex PCR reads with MiXCR. The data show hundreds of thousands of distinct CDR3 sequences, roughly 20% seen once. General observations from the study: Ophthalmopathy cases were set apart from stable hyperthyroidism by a 13 V-J model. Ophthalmopathy was identified by the model a median around 6.3 months ahead of onset.

A patient was excluded if there was uncontrolled infection, other autoimmune disease, pregnancy or lactation. Diagnosis relied on clinical symptoms, serum thyroxine and TRAb, thyroid ultrasound and orbital computed tomography. This clonotype was obtained from a man aged 25-40 years with Graves' ophthalmopathy. The chain recombines TRBV7-2 with TRBJ2-1; D uncertain. Sequencing input: blood. The CDR3 here is CASSYPVRTYNEQFF. DNA of the CDR3: TGTGCCAGCAGCTACCCGGTCCGAACCTACAATGAGCAGTTCTTC.